These T cell receptor beta chains were read from a single sample in a study of blood T cell repertoires in COVID-19. Clones were read by immunoSEQ multiplex PCR, and TCRdb kept only the in-frame ones, dropping some. The sample shows under 250,000 clones, over 75% of them seen only once. Sequenced sample: PBMCs or T cells enriched from blood (not recorded which). The origin of the receptors is a man younger than 40 with acute COVID-19. Both conserved end residues are part of each CDR3. The D gene is left open where the match is weak. Size tells how often a clone was seen (once, few, many) or the class of an expanded clone, and some rows leave it out.

j_gene,d_gene,abundance,v_gene,CDR3nt,CDR3aa
TRBJ1-5,TRBD1,.,TRBV2,TGTGCCAGCAACTTGGGACAGGGGGCTCAGCCCCAGCATTTT,CASNLGQGAQPQHF
TRBJ1-2,TRBD1,once,TRBV2,TGTGCCAGTGGACCGGGACAGGGCTATGGCTACACCTTC,CASGPGQGYGYTF
TRBJ2-6,TRBD2,.,TRBV5-1,TGCGCCAGCAGCTTGATCGTTTCGGGTAGCGGGGGCCGCATCTCTGGGGCCAACGTCCTGACTTTC,CASSLIVSGSGGRISGANVLTF
TRBJ1-6,TRBD1,.,TRBV19,TGTGCCAGTAGGGGGACAGGGGCCAATTCACCCCTCCACTTT,CASRGTGANSPLHF
TRBJ2-7,.,.,TRBV6-5,TGTGCCAGCAGTTACGATCGGGGACGGGGGGAGCAGTACTTC,CASSYDRGRGEQYF
TRBJ2-1,TRBD1,.,TRBV5-6,TGTGCCAGCAGCCCCGGGACAGCCTACTACAATGAGCAGTTCTTC,CASSPGTAYYNEQFF
TRBJ2-7,.,.,TRBV19,TGTGCCAGTAGTTCACTGGGAGCCTACGAGCAGTACTTC,CASSSLGAYEQYF
TRBJ2-5,.,.,TRBV7-3,TGTGCCAGCAGCTCGGCAAGGGGAGAGACCCAGTACTTC,CASSSARGETQYF
TRBJ1-2,.,.,TRBV18,TGTGCCAGCTCACCATCGGCGGGGCCCAACAGTGGCTACACCTTC,CASSPSAGPNSGYTF
TRBJ2-3,TRBD2,.,TRBV14,TGTGCCAGCAGCCGCATAGCGGGGGGGCCTTCGGATACGCAGTATTTT,CASSRIAGGPSDTQYF
TRBJ1-1,TRBD1,.,TRBV12-3/TRBV12-4,TGTGCCAGCAGTTCCCCAGGGGGCGGGATCTTT,CASSSPGGGIF
TRBJ1-2,TRBD1,.,TRBV5-4,TGTGCCAGCAGCGCGCGGACAGGGAATGGCTACACCTTC,CASSARTGNGYTF
TRBJ1-2,.,.,TRBV29-1,TGCAGCGTTTACGACAGGACCAGTTGGGGCTACACCTTC,CSVYDRTSWGYTF
TRBJ2-7,.,.,TRBV3-1/TRBV3-2,TGTGCCAGCAGCCAAGCACACGGGAGCTCCTACGAGCAGTACTTC,CASSQAHGSSYEQYF
TRBJ2-3,TRBD2,.,TRBV5-1,TGCGCCAGCAGGGGGCTAGCGGGGCCATTAGATACGCAGTATTTT,CASRGLAGPLDTQYF
TRBJ2-7,.,.,TRBV28,TGTGCCAGCGGCCAGGGGGAGGACGAGCAGTACTTC,CASGQGEDEQYF